What follows describes a single T cell receptor beta chain. In this sample, this clonotype turned up many times. Its cognate antigen has yet to be identified. Within one base of it there is no much larger clone, and no base qualities were kept. This sample is part of a study of Graves' ophthalmopathy and Graves' hyperthyroidism (dated by TCRdb to 2016 to 2019). Background on the whole study: Peripheral blood samples were taken at the time of initial diagnosis, before any treatment was given. To tell Graves' ophthalmopathy apart from Graves' hyperthyroidism, and to predict which patients would progress to ophthalmopathy, the study relied on TCR beta repertoire signatures. In total, 120 to 150 blood samples were TCR-sequenced: roughly 45 ophthalmopathy, some 72 hyperthyroidism and some 17 hyperthyroidism-to-ophthalmopathy patients. To explore V-J signatures that distinguish ophthalmopathy from hyperthyroidism, a discovery set of roughly 98 patients was enrolled, made up of 40 to 45 with ophthalmopathy and 55 to 65 with stable hyperthyroidism. An independent validation cohort comprised some 19 hyperthyroidism patients and 15 to 17 patients who later progressed from hyperthyroidism to ophthalmopathy. In over five hyperthyroidism patients, T-cell repertoires of thyroid tissue and blood were compared. Following sampling, methimazole starting at 30 mg daily was administered to hyperthyroidism patients, and high-dose intravenous methylprednisolone was administered to ophthalmopathy patients. The approximately 98 discovery patients were randomly divided into training and test sets at a 7:3 ratio. Paper-wide results and their limitations: In validation, the model predicted ophthalmopathy progression with nearly 71% sensitivity and 72.22% specificity; roughly 11 predicted patients were CT-confirmed with GO in a median of approximately 6.5 months. In cross-validation, the 13-signature model distinguished ophthalmopathy from stable hyperthyroidism with 87.88% sensitivity and around 81% specificity, while in the test set the corresponding values were about 79% and 69%. Most expanded thyroid clonotypes with a frequency above 0.001 also appeared in blood, which suggests that blood repertoires may reflect the immune response in the thyroid. Sample size was not statistically predetermined, and group allocation was not concealed from the investigators.

TCR beta CDR3 regions were amplified from RNA transcripts for repertoire sequencing. A first-round RT-PCR used HTBI primers with the Qiagen OneStep RT-PCR kit, followed by a second-round multiplex PCR, size selection and purification. Libraries were sequenced paired-end with 100 bp reads on an Illumina HiSeq2000. For the original study's pipeline: SOAPnuke was used to process the reads, removing any read that contained adapters or uncalled bases, had a mean Phred below 15, or lacked an exact match to the constant primer or identifier. High-quality paired reads were merged with COPE v1.2.5. Each unique nucleotide sequence was treated as a clonotype, and MiTCR v1.1 was used to align the clonotypes to the IMGT TRB V, D and J references. Analysis was restricted to V-J combinations with a frequency above 0.0001, which covered over 98% of repertoires. For each V-J combination, a TCR clonal expansion and chaos score was defined as F50 clonal expansion divided by the chaos observed in the TCRdist matrix. Welch's t-statistics and random forest were used to reduce features to 10 to 15 V-J combinations, which were fed into a naive Bayes classifier. Thyroid-blood repertoire similarity was quantified with the Morisita-Horn index. Starting from the raw public reads, TCRdb applied fastp trimming at Q25, assembled clones with MiXCR and retained in-frame beta chains. Every distinct CDR3 protein forms one entry, paired with its most common genes and DNA. In this record, the V and J calls reflect TCRdb's handling and not the investigators' own analysis. For this sample there are a few hundred thousand distinct CDR3 sequences; 15% appear just once. The ten largest clones add up to approximately 7% of the sample.

The CDR3, from cysteine to phenylalanine, totals 14 residues. Just CDR3 DNA is preserved here, 42 bases in frame from base 1. CDR1 and CDR2 are drawn from the germline V gene (reference sequence): MNHEY, SMNVEV. Ends trimmed: V by 6 bases, J by 1 base; bases unmatched to a gene: 5. Stable hyperthyroidism was defined as no progression to ophthalmopathy within 18 months of follow-up. Hyperthyroidism patients were newly diagnosed, with disease duration under 2 months, and aged 18 to 65 years. Patients with other autoimmune diseases, uncontrolled infections, pregnancy or lactation were excluded from the study. Diagnosis was based on clinical symptoms, serum thyroxine, TRAb, thyroid ultrasound and orbital computed tomography. PBMCs were isolated from roughly 10 ml of fresh peripheral blood by Ficoll-Paque density gradient centrifugation. Total RNA was extracted using Trizol reagent, and RNA quality was checked on an Agilent 2100 Bioanalyzer.

The sequencing input was peripheral blood. The receptor was isolated from a woman aged 18-29 years with stable Graves' hyperthyroidism. Donor details come from another sample of the same person, matched by shared clones. The chain couples TRBV27 to TRBJ1-1; a stretch of 7 junction bases matches TRBD1. The CDR3 reads CASRQGRWNTEAFF. The DNA sequence is as follows: TGTGCCAGCAGACAGGGGAGGTGGAACACTGAAGCTTTCTTT.